The 5 T cell receptor beta chains below all came from one sample that was sequenced in a study of T cells and Merkel cell carcinoma outcomes. Profiled with immunoSEQ multiplex PCR; TCRdb holds only in-frame clones, not every one. Of thousands of clones listed, 65% to 75% are singletons. Sequences were obtained from tumor tissue from Merkel cell carcinoma. The origin of the receptors is a human donor with Merkel cell carcinoma. Some clones in this sample may be carry-over from other donors' samples.

The CDR3 protein is CASSPYGTSGGNEQFF. The CDR3 bases are TGTGCCAGCAGCCCCTATGGGACTAGCGGAGGGAATGAGCAGTTCTTC. V is TRBV14 and J is TRBJ2-1, with TRBD2 matching over 11 bases. Germline V gene data show CDR1 as SGHDN and CDR2 as FVKESK. V shed 4 bases and J 7 bases; nucleotides not matched to a gene: 9. The CDR3 runs 16 residues.

To note about this clone: A junction end diverges from the germline sequence, so it may reflect a read error. The sample holds other DNA sequences that translate to the same CDR3. The gene calls are TRBV27 and TRBJ2-1, with D tentatively TRBD1 (5 bases). CDR3 length: 14 amino acids. Looked up from germline, CDR1 is MNHEY and CDR2 is SMNVEV (reference sequence). CDR3 DNA: TGTGCCAGCAGTTTAGGCTACAGGTCCAATGAGCAATTCTTC. Amino acids: CASSLGYRSNEQFF.

The J gene is TRBJ2-2, the V gene TRBV29-1; D is unresolved. CDR1 SQVTM and CDR2 ANQGSEA come from the germline V gene. V lost 4 bases, J lost 5 bases, and 11 bases lay in between. CDR3 size: 13 residues. The CDR3 DNA reads TGCAGCGTTGTCCTAAGTATAACCGGGGAGCTGTTTTTT. It translates to CSVVLSITGELFF.

The genes are TRBV7-8 and TRBJ1-1, with no clear D. The CDR3 consists of 14 residues. CDR1 and CDR2 (germline): SGHVS, FQNEAQ. Trimming removed 4 bases at V and 4 bases at J, with 13 bases between. The CDR3 coding sequence is TGTGCCAGCAGCTCTAGCCCTGGGGTCACTGAAGCTTTCTTT. Translated, it gives CASSSSPGVTEAFF.

This clone was seen only a few times. V gene TRBV6-1 combines with J gene TRBJ2-7; tentatively, D is TRBD2 (5 bases). Germline values: CDR1 MNHNS, CDR2 SASEGT. Trimming cost V 2 bases and J 7 bases, with 18 bases left between them. The CDR3 extends over 15 amino acids. The CDR3 region has the DNA TGTGCCAGCAGTGAACCGGGCCGGGGAAGTAAGGAGCAGTACTTC. Its protein is CASSEPGRGSKEQYF.